The source of this T cell receptor (gamma chain) is a study of γδ T cells in repeated Plasmodium falciparum infection. Looking at the study overall: Malian children with intense seasonal malaria exposure were compared with matched Australian children. Samples were taken at baseline, before some infections, and 21 days after each. Malian samples came from no-transmission periods or across acute febrile malaria episodes.

TRG and TRD sequences were obtained from every sorted gammadelta sample. TCRdb reanalyzed the multiplex PCR reads using CATT. The table records 25,000 to 35,000 gamma-chain clones, almost 1.5% of them present only once. This clone was seen ten or more times. The translation of this DNA and the TCRdb protein of a much larger clone differ at residue 8, probably owing to a read error; the protein shown here is translated from the DNA. CDR1 and CDR2 (germline): EGSNGY, YDSYNSKV. The trim removed 2 bases at V and 5 bases at J, leaving 9 bases unmatched. The CDR3 is 14 residues long. Vgamma9/Vdelta2+ and Vdelta2-negative gammadelta T cells were flow-sorted from PBMC for bulk sequencing.

This TCR came from a pool of human donors (malaria-infected and uninfected, not separated). This sequence joins TRGV2 and TRGJ1 or TRGJ2. The J gene, left out of TCRdb, was set here by checking the DNA against germline. The sequencing sample was made of gamma-delta T cells from blood. The CDR3 DNA reads TGTGCCACCTGGGACGCCCCCCGTCATTATAAGAAACTCTTT. Translation gives CATWDAPRHYKKLF.